A single T cell receptor beta chain is shown here with its context. The data stem from a study of blood T cell repertoires in COVID-19. On the study more broadly: The United States, Italy and Spain were the sources of the acute and convalescent COVID-19 samples. Nucleic acid was either cDNA or gDNA, and it came from T cells, B-cell-depleted T cells, or PBMCs.

As processed by the authors: Estimation of nucleated cell counts was performed using reference gene primer amplification. The assay was immunoSEQ multiplex PCR, and TCRdb's table has in-frame clones only and misses some. D and trimming were read from the DNA, whereas the V and J calls and clone size are those reported in that table. This repertoire shows about 81,000 clones, approximately 80% found once; its top ten account for less than 15%. This clonotype was obtained from a human donor in a cohort sampled during active COVID-19. The sample consisted of peripheral blood.

In DNA, the CDR3 is TGTGCCAGCAGTTGGCCCGGGACAGGGAACACTGAAGCTTTCTTT. Translating it yields CASSWPGTGNTEAFF. This chain joins TRBV6-6 and TRBJ1-1, with 8 bases that match TRBD1. CDR3 length equals 15 residues. Germline assignment: CDR1 MNHNY and CDR2 SVGAGI (reference sequence). Trimming took 4 bases from V and 1 from J; bases not matched to a gene: 5.